What follows are 12 T cell receptor beta chains derived from one specimen sequenced in a study of metastatic and nonmetastatic thyroid tumors. Nobody among the patients had been given any treatment before thyroid surgery. TCRdb reprocessed the PCR reads via MiXCR. The sample carries about 85,000 clones, 8.6% recorded once. Sequencing input: blood. The receptor set was obtained from a female donor with papillary thyroid cancer or a benign thyroid nodule (not recorded which). Some clones in this sample may be carry-over from other donors' samples.

This clone was found many times. The chain recombines TRBV12-3 or TRBV12-4 with TRBJ2-5, with TRBD2 as a possible D gene (6 bases). The CDR3 has 14 residues. V was trimmed by 6 bases and J by 3 bases, leaving 14 bases between them. Here the CDR3 DNA reads TGTGCCAGCAGCGACCCGGGAGTTAAAGAGACCCAGTACTTC. Protein product: CASSDPGVKETQYF.

This clone was observed a few times. Since a much larger clone is just one base distant, this may be a read error. The rearrangement links TRBV2 to TRBJ2-5; D gene ambiguous. There are 12 residues in the CDR3. The germline V gene encodes CDR1 SNHLY and CDR2 FYNNEI. The CDR3: CSSSSTSGPMYF. In DNA form, the CDR3 reads TGTTCCAGCAGTTCTACCTCCGGCCCAATGTACTTC.

This clone was picked up many times. The chain recombines TRBV11-2 with TRBJ2-7; 8 bases fit TRBD2. CDR1 SGHAT and CDR2 FQNNGV come from the germline V gene. Germline trimming cut 6 bases from V and 5 bases from J; bases unmatched to any gene: 6. This CDR3 has 13 amino acids. In DNA, the CDR3 is TGTGCCAGCAGTCCCGGACTAGCCCACGAGCAGTACTTC. Its protein product is CASSPGLAHEQYF.

Ten or more counts support this clone. The chain couples TRBV20-1 to TRBJ1-2; TRBD1 matches at 12 bases. The CDR3 is 17 amino acids. CDR1 and CDR2 from the germline V gene are DFQATT and SNEGSKA (reference sequence). With V trimmed by 4 bases and J by 4 bases, 13 bases remained unmatched. The CDR3 bases are TGCAGTGCTACTGTAGACCCGGGACAGGGGGCTTTCTATGGCTACACCTTC. It yields the protein CSATVDPGQGAFYGYTF.

The CDR3 here is CASRGTGDSPLHF. Here the CDR3 DNA reads TGCGCCAGCAGGGGGACAGGGGATTCACCCCTCCACTTT. J is TRBJ1-6 and V is TRBV5-1, with TRBD1 matching over 10 bases. The CDR3 has 13 residues. CDR1 is SGHRS and CDR2 is YFSETQ in the germline V gene. The V and J ends lost 5 bases and 8 bases, in that order; junction bases with no gene match: 1.

This clone was counted many times. The CDR3, as DNA: TGTGCCAGCAGCTCCCCTTTGGCGGGGGAAGAGACCCAGTACTTC. It specifies CASSSPLAGEETQYF. This rearrangement joins TRBV5-6 to TRBJ2-5; 7 positions agree with TRBD2. The V gene end was trimmed by 3 bases and the J gene end by 3 bases; junction bases not matched to a gene: 8. Germline assignment: CDR1 SGHDT and CDR2 YYEEEE. The CDR3 consists of 15 residues.

As concerns this clone: It may be a read error: a sequence one base away is much more abundant. Other DNA sequences of this sample code for an identical CDR3. The V and J genes are TRBV27 and TRBJ2-1, with 7 bases lining up with TRBD1. CDR1 MNHEY and CDR2 SMNVEV come from the germline V gene (reference sequence). CDR3 size: 15 residues. The CDR3 protein is CASSPGQLTYNEQFF. CDR3 DNA: TGTGCCAGCAGCCCGGGACAGCTAACGTACAATGAGCAATTCTTC.

This clone was found many times. The rearrangement links TRBV5-6 to TRBJ1-4; 7 bases map to TRBD1. V lost 4 bases, J lost 8 bases, and 14 bases stayed unmatched. The length of the CDR3 is 16 residues. Germline loops: CDR1 SGHDT, CDR2 YYEEEE. The CDR3 coding sequence is TGTGCCAGCAGCATACTCAGGACAGGCGGTGGGGAAAAACTGTTTTTT. Amino acid sequence: CASSILRTGGGEKLFF.

This clone has just one count. The chain recombines TRBV5-1 with TRBJ1-1; D call uncertain. The CDR3 covers 14 residues. Germline V gives CDR1 SGHRS, CDR2 YFSETQ. Trimming took 4 bases from V and 8 from J, leaving 18 bases between them. The CDR3 is CASSLLSDGTEAFF. The CDR3 coding sequence is TGCGCCAGCAGCCTGCTAAGTGATGGTACAGAAGCTTTCTTT. The variable domain in full, with the rest retrieved from reference TRBV5-1 and TRBJ1-1, is KAGVTQTPRYLIKTRGQQVTLSCSPISGHRSVSWYQQTPGQGLQFLFEYFSETQRNKGNFPGRFSGRQFSNSRSEMNVSTLELGDSALYLCASSLLSDGTEAFFGQGTRLTVV.

The gene calls are TRBV7-3 and TRBJ2-7, with unresolved D. Trimming stripped 5 bases from V and 5 bases from J, with 7 bases between. Germline CDR1 and CDR2: SGHTA and FQGTGA. The CDR3 spans 11 residues. This CDR3 reads CASSLLDEQYF. The CDR3 nucleotides are TGTGCCAGCAGCCTCCTGGACGAGCAGTACTTC.

This clone was seen many times. V usage is TRBV11-3 and J usage is TRBJ1-1; D ambiguous. Germline V gives CDR1 SGHNT, CDR2 YENEEA. This CDR3 comprises 13 residues. With 1 base removed from V and 0 bases from J, the gap between germline ends came to 3 bases. The CDR3 reads CASSLGLNTEAFF. The CDR3 region has the DNA TGTGCCAGCAGCTTAGGGTTGAACACTGAAGCTTTCTTT.

The chain's CDR3 is CASSSPTGMNTEAFF. CDR3 DNA: TGTGCCAGCAGTTCCCCGACAGGGATGAACACTGAAGCTTTCTTT. The V and J genes are TRBV12-3 or TRBV12-4 and TRBJ1-1, with 7 bases lining up with TRBD1. Trimming took 4 bases from V and 0 from J; bases not matched to a gene: 5. This CDR3 region has 15 residues.